This is a list of T cell receptor beta chains from one sample in a study of T-cell memory formation after mild COVID-19. MiXCR, applied by TCRdb to the 5' RACE reads, yields one record per CDR3 protein. Among over 500,000 distinct CDR3 sequences listed, around 15% were seen once. The sequencing input was PBMCs or a T cell subset sorted from them (not recorded which). The receptors stem from an adult woman who had mild COVID-19 (a few samples of this study predate the infection). Cell type and time point are not known. The CDR3 runs from the conserved cysteine through the conserved F or W. The D gene is left open where the match is weak. Clone size is stated in some rows and not others, as once, few, many or a class when expanded.

D gene: -; V gene: TRBV7-9; clone size: -; J gene: TRBJ1-2; CDR3 protein: CASKGDPYGYTF
D gene: -; V gene: TRBV4-2; clone size: few; J gene: TRBJ2-4; CDR3 protein: CASSQDSQGGIQYF
D gene: TRBD1; V gene: TRBV5-6; clone size: -; J gene: TRBJ2-5; CDR3 protein: CASSSQGALEETQYF
D gene: TRBD1; V gene: TRBV4-2; clone size: -; J gene: TRBJ2-2; CDR3 protein: CASSQDWTGDTGELFF
D gene: TRBD1; V gene: TRBV7-8; clone size: -; J gene: TRBJ1-2; CDR3 protein: CASSLTRTGQGNYGYTF
D gene: -; V gene: TRBV5-1; clone size: -; J gene: TRBJ2-2; CDR3 protein: CASSLASWSGELFF
D gene: TRBD1; V gene: TRBV2; clone size: few; J gene: TRBJ1-2; CDR3 protein: CANKTGGYGYTF
D gene: -; V gene: TRBV12-3/TRBV12-4; clone size: -; J gene: TRBJ1-2; CDR3 protein: CASSYQVAYGYTF
D gene: TRBD1; V gene: TRBV5-5; clone size: few; J gene: TRBJ1-6; CDR3 protein: CASSSETGFRSPLHF
D gene: -; V gene: TRBV12-3/TRBV12-4; clone size: few; J gene: TRBJ2-1; CDR3 protein: CASSLLPDYEQFF
D gene: TRBD2; V gene: TRBV28; clone size: -; J gene: TRBJ2-5; CDR3 protein: CASSPSTSGRGSGETQYF
D gene: TRBD1; V gene: TRBV6-6; clone size: many; J gene: TRBJ1-6; CDR3 protein: CASSYGGQGAPSPLHF
D gene: TRBD2; V gene: TRBV5-1; clone size: few; J gene: TRBJ2-7; CDR3 protein: CASSWLSGTRGSYEQYF
D gene: TRBD2; V gene: TRBV30; clone size: -; J gene: TRBJ2-1; CDR3 protein: CAWSVLAGGHNEQFF
D gene: TRBD2; V gene: TRBV6-6; clone size: -; J gene: TRBJ2-1; CDR3 protein: CASSPGGLENEQFF
D gene: -; V gene: TRBV27; clone size: few; J gene: TRBJ1-2; CDR3 protein: CASSYRGYGYTF
D gene: TRBD1; V gene: TRBV13; clone size: -; J gene: TRBJ1-2; CDR3 protein: CASSPDRAPDGYTF
D gene: TRBD2; V gene: TRBV5-1; clone size: few; J gene: TRBJ2-1; CDR3 protein: CASSNTVLAGAYNEQFF